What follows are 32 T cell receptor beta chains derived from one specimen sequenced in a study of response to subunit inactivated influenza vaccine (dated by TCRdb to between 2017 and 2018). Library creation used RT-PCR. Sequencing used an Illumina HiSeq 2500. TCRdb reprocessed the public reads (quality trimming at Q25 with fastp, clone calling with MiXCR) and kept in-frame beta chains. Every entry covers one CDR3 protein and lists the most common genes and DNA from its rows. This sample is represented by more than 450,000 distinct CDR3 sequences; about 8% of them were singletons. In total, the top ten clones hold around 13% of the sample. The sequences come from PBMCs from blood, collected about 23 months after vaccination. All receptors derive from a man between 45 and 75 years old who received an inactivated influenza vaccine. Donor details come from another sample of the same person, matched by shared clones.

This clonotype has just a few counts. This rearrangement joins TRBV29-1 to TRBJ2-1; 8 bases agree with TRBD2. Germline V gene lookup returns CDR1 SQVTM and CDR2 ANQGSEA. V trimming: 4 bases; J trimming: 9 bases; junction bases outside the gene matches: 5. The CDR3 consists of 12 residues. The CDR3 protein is CSVVPAGAEQFF. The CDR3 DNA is TGCAGCGTTGTTCCAGCGGGGGCTGAGCAGTTCTTC.

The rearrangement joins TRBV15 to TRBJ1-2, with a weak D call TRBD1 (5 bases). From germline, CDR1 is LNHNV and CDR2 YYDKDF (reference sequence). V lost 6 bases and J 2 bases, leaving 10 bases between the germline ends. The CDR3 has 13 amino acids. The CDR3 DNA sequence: TGTGCCACCAGTTTCAGGGTGAACTATGGCTACACCTTC. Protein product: CATSFRVNYGYTF.

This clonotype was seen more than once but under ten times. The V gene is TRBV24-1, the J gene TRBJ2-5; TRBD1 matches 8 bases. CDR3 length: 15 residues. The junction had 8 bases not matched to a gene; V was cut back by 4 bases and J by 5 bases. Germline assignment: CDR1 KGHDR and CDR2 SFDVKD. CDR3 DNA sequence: TGTGCCACCAGTGAGTCCGGACAGGGTTGGGAGACCCAGTACTTC. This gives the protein CATSESGQGWETQYF.

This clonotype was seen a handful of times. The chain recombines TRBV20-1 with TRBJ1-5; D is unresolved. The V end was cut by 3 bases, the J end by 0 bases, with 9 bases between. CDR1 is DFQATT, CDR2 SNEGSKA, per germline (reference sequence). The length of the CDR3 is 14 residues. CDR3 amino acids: CSASRWISNQPQHF. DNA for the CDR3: TGCAGTGCTAGTCGATGGATTAGCAATCAGCCCCAGCATTTT.

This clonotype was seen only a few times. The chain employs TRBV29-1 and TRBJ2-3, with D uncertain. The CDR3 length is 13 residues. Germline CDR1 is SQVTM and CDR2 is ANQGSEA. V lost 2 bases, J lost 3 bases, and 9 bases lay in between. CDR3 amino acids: CSVERRHTDTQYF. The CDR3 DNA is TGCAGCGTTGAACGCAGACATACAGATACGCAGTATTTT.

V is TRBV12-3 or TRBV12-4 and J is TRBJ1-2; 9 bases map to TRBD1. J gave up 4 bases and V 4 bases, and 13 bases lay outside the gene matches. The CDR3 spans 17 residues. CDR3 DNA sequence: TGTGCCAGCAGTTACAGGGGGCTCGCCTCACGGGGCTATGGCTACACCTTC. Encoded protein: CASSYRGLASRGYGYTF.

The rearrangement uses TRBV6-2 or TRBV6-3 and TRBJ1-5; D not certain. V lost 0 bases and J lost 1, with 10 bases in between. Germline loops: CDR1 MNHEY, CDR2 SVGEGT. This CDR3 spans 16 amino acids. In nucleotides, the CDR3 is TGTGCCAGCAGTTACTCGCACAGACGAAGCAATCAGCCCCAGCATTTT. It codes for CASSYSHRRSNQPQHF.

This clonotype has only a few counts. CDR3 in amino acids: CASSSSGTASTYEQYF. The DNA for the CDR3 is TGTGCCAGCAGTTCCTCCGGGACAGCGTCAACCTACGAGCAGTACTTC. This rearrangement joins TRBV28 to TRBJ2-7; TRBD1 agrees at 7 bases. The V gene's germline CDR1 is MDHEN and CDR2 SYDVKM. V shed 4 bases, J shed 2 bases, and the junction held 11 bases outside the gene matches. The CDR3 runs to 16 residues.

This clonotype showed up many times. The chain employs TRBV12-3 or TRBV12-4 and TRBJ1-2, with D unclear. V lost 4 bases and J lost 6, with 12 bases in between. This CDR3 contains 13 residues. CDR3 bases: TGTGCCAGCAGTTATCAAGTGGGGAATGGCTACACCTTC. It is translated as CASSYQVGNGYTF.

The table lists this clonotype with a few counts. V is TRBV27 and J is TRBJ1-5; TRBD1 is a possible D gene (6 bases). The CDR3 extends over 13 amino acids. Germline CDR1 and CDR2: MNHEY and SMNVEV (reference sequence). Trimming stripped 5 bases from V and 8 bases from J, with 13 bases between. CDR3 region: CASSGQPREPQHF. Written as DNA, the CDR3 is TGTGCCAGCAGTGGACAGCCCAGAGAGCCCCAGCATTTT.

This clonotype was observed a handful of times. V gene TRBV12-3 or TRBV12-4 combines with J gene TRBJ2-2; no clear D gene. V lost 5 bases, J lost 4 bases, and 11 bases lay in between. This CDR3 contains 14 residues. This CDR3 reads CASSIGPSTGELFF. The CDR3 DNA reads TGTGCCAGCAGTATAGGACCCAGCACCGGGGAGCTGTTTTTT.

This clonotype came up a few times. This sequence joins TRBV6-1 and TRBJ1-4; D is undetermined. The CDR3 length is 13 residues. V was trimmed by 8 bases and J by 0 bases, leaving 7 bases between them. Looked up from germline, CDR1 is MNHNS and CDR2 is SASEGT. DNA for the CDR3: TGTGCCAGCTTGAGAACAACTAATGAAAAACTGTTTTTT. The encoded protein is CASLRTTNEKLFF.

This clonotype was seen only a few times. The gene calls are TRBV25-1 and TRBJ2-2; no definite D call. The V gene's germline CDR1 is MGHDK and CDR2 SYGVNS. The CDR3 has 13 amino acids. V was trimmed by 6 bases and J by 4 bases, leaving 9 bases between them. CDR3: CASRVWGTGELFF. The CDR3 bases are TGTGCCAGCAGAGTATGGGGCACCGGGGAGCTGTTTTTT.

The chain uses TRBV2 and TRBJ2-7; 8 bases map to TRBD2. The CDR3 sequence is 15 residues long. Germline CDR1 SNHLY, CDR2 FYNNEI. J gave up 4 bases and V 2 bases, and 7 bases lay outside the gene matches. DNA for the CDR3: TGTGCCAGCAGTGAAAGGCGGGGGGCGGTATACGAGCAGTACTTC. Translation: CASSERRGAVYEQYF.

The CDR3 loop reads CATSGTGWNEETQYF. The CDR3 DNA is TGTGCCACCAGTGGCACAGGCTGGAACGAAGAGACCCAGTACTTC. The rearrangement joins TRBV24-1 to TRBJ2-5; possible D gene TRBD1, 5 bases. Per the germline V gene, CDR1 is KGHDR and CDR2 is SFDVKD. CDR3 length: 15 amino acids. V was shortened by 5 bases and J by 3 bases, with 15 bases between the two germline ends.

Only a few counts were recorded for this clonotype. The CDR3 sequence is CASSPGGPLTGELFF. Here the CDR3 DNA reads TGTGCCAGCAGCCCCGGGGGTCCTCTCACCGGGGAGCTGTTTTTT. This sequence joins TRBV7-9 and TRBJ2-2; perhaps TRBD2 as D (6 bases). CDR1 and CDR2 (germline): SEHNR, FQNEAQ (reference sequence). The ends were cut back, 5 bases at V and 4 bases at J, with 14 bases in the middle. The CDR3 runs 15 residues.

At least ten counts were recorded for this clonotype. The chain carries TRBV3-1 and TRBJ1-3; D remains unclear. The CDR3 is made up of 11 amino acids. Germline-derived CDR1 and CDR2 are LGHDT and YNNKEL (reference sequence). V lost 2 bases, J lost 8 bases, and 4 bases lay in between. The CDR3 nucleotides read TGTGCCAGCAGCCAATTGGACACCATATATTTT. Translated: CASSQLDTIYF.

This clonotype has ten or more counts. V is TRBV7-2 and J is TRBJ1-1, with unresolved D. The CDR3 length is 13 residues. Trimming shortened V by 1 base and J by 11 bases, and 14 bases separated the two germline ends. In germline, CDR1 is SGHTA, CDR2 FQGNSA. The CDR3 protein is CASSLGAGEGAFF. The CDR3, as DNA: TGTGCCAGCAGCTTAGGGGCCGGTGAGGGCGCTTTCTTT.

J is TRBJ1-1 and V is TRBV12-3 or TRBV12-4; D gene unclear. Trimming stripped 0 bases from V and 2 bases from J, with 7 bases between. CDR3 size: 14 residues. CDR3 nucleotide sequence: TGTGCCAGCAGTTTAGCGATGAGTAACACTGAAGCTTTCTTT. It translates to CASSLAMSNTEAFF.

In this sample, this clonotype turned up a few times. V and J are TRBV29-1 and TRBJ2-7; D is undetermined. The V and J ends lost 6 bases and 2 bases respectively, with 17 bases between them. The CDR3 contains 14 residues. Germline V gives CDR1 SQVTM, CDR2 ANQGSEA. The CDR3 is CSVRPRTDAYEQYF. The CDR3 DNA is TGCAGCGTGAGGCCTCGTACGGACGCCTACGAGCAGTACTTC.

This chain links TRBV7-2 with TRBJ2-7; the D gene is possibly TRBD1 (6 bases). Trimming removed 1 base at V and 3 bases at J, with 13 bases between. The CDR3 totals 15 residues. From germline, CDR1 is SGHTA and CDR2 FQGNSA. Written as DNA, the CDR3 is TGTGCCAGCAGCTTAGATAGGGGGTATGGCTACGAGCAGTACTTC. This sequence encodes CASSLDRGYGYEQYF.

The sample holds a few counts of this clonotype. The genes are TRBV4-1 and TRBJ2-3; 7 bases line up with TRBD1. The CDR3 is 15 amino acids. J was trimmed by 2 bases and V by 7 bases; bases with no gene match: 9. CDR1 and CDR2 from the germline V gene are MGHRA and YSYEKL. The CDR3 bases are TGCGCCAGCACCCGGACAGGAGAACACACAGATACGCAGTATTTT. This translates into CASTRTGEHTDTQYF.

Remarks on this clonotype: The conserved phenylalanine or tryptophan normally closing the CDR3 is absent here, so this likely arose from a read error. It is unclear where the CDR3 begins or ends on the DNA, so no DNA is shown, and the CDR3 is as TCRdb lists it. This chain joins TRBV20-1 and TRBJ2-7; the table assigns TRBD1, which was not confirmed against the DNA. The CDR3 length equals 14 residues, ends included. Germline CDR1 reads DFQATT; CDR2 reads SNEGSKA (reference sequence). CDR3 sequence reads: CSARDRQGAKIAVL.

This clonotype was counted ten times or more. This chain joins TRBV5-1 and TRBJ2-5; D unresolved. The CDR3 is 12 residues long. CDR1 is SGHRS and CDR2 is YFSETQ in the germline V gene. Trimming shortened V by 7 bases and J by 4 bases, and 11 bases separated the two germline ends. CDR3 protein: CASSTSGETQYF. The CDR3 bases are TGCGCCAGCTCGACTTCGGGAGAGACCCAGTACTTC.

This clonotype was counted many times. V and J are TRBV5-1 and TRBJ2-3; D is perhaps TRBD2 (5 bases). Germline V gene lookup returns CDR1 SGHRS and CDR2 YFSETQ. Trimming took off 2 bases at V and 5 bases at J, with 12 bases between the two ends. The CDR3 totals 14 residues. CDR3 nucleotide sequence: TGCGCCAGCAGCTTTACTACTAGGAAAGATACGCAGTATTTT. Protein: CASSFTTRKDTQYF. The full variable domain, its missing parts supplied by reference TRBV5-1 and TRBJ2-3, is KAGVTQTPRYLIKTRGQQVTLSCSPISGHRSVSWYQQTPGQGLQFLFEYFSETQRNKGNFPGRFSGRQFSNSRSEMNVSTLELGDSALYLCASSFTTRKDTQYFGPGTRLTVL.

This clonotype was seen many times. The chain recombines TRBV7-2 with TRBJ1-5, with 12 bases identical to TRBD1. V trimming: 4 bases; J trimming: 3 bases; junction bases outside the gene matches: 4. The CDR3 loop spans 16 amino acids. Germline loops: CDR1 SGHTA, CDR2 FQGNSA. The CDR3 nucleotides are TGTGCCAGCAGCTATGGGGACAGGGGGCCCAATCAGCCCCAGCATTTT. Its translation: CASSYGDRGPNQPQHF.

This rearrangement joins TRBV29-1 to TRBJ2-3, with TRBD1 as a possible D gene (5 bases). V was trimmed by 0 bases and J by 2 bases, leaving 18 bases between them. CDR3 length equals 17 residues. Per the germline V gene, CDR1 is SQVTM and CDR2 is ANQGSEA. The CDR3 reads CSVEDPVGQGTTDTQYF. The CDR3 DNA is TGCAGCGTTGAAGATCCAGTGGGCCAGGGAACCACAGATACGCAGTATTTT.

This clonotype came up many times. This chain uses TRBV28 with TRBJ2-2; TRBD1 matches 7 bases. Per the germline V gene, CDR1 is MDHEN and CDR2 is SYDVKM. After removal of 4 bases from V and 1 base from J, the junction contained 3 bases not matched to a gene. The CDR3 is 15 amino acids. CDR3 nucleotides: TGTGCCAGCAGTTGGGGGACAGAGAACACCGGGGAGCTGTTTTTT. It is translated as CASSWGTENTGELFF. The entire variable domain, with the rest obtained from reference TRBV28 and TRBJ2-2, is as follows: DVKVTQSSRYLVKRTGEKVFLECVQDMDHENMFWYRQDPGLGLRLIYFSYDVKMKEKGDIPEGYSVSREKKERFSLILESASTNQTSMYLCASSWGTENTGELFFGEGSRLTVL.

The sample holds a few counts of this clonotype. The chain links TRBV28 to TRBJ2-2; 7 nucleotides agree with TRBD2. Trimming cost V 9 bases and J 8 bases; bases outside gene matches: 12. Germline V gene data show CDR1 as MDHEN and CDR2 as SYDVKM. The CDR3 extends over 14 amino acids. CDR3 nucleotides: TGTGCCAGTCGATGGGAGGGGCGCCGGGGGGAGCTGTTTTTT. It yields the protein CASRWEGRRGELFF.

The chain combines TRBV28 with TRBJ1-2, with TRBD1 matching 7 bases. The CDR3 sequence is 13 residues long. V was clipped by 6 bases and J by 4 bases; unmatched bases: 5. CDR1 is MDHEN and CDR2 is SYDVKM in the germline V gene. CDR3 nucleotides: TGTGCCAGCAGGCTGACAGGGCTCTATGGCTACACCTTC. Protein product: CASRLTGLYGYTF.

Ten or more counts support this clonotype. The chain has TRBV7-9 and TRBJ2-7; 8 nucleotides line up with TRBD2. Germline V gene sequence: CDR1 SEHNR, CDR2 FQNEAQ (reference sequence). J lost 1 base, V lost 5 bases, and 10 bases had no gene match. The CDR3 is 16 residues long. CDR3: CASSPAAGEFSYEQYF. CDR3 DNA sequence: TGTGCCAGCAGCCCCGCAGCGGGAGAATTTTCCTACGAGCAGTACTTC.

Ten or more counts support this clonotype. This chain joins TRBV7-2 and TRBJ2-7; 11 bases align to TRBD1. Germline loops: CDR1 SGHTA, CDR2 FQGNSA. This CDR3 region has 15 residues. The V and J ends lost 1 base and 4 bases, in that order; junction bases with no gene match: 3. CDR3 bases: TGTGCCAGCAGCTTAGGGACAGGGGGCTTGTACGAGCAGTACTTC. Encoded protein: CASSLGTGGLYEQYF.